This entry features one TCR beta chain sequence. Under the authors' procedure: From reference gene primer amplification, estimates of nucleated cell counts were derived. This table comes from immunoSEQ multiplex PCR, and its TCRdb copy is limited to in-frame clones, with some not included. V and J calls and clone size are those listed in that table; D and trimming were worked out from the DNA. This table has around 200,000 clones, 85% appearing once. Individuals aged roughly 18 to 90 years were recruited from 20 to 25 US areas. Assignment of participants to cohorts was predicated upon participant-reported clinical history. This record comes from a study of blood T cell repertoires in COVID-19. Study overall: T cells, B-cell-depleted T cells, or PBMCs provided the cDNA or gDNA that served as material.

Germline-derived CDR1 and CDR2 are LNHDA and SQIVND (reference sequence). The CDR3 runs 15 residues. The V gene lost 6 bases and the J gene lost 2 bases, with 13 bases spanning the gap. The TCR originated in a man between 35 and 55 years old who had recovered from COVID-19. The chain recombines TRBV19 with TRBJ2-2, with D perhaps TRBD2 (5 bases). The sample consisted of PBMCs or T cells enriched from blood (not recorded which). CDR3 sequence (DNA): TGTGCCAGTAGCCCCACTAGAACCAACACCGGGGAGCTGTTTTTT. Its translation is CASSPTRTNTGELFF.